Each of the 2 T cell receptor beta chains below was sequenced from the same sample in a study of T cells in Graves' hyperthyroidism and ophthalmopathy (dated by TCRdb to the late 2010s). The library was prepared using multiplex PCR. Data came from an Illumina HiSeq 2000. Amplification of TCR beta CDR3 regions was carried out from RNA transcripts. The first round of RT-PCR for the TCR CDR3 was performed with the HTBI primer set and the Qiagen OneStep RT-PCR kit. The public reads were reprocessed in TCRdb via fastp at Q25 and MiXCR, keeping in-frame beta chains. Rows with one shared CDR3 protein collapse into an entry with the most common genes and DNA. The sample yields around 600,000 distinct CDR3 sequences; roughly 15% were counted once. The leading ten clones occupy about an eighth of the sample. Specimen: blood. These receptors originate from a woman aged 45 to 65 with Graves' ophthalmopathy.

This clonotype was found many times. The J gene is TRBJ2-3, the V gene TRBV28; TRBD1 might be the D (6 bases). The germline V gene has CDR1 MDHEN and CDR2 SYDVKM. V lost 0 bases, J lost 4 bases, and 11 bases lay in between. The CDR3 extends over 15 amino acids. In DNA, the CDR3 is TGTGCCAGCAGTTTATGGAGCGAGGGGGCAGATACGCAGTATTTT. It is translated as CASSLWSEGADTQYF.

This chain joins TRBV19 and TRBJ1-1; the D gene is possibly TRBD1 (6 bases). The CDR3 runs to 16 residues. V dropped 3 bases and J dropped 0 bases, with 14 bases sitting between them. Germline V gives CDR1 LNHDA, CDR2 SQIVND (reference sequence). The CDR3 coding sequence is TGTGCCAGTAGTATTGGGGGGCGGTCCCTGAACACTGAAGCTTTCTTT. It translates to CASSIGGRSLNTEAFF.